The clone carrying this T cell receptor (beta chain) was seen many times. These data come from a study of T cells in Graves' hyperthyroidism and ophthalmopathy. Researchers took RNA transcripts and amplified the TCR beta CDR3 regions from them. HTBI primers were the set used in a first-round RT-PCR of the TCR CDR3. TCRdb itself ran the multiplex PCR reads through MiXCR, one entry per CDR3 protein. This table holds fewer than 500,000 distinct CDR3 sequences, around an eighth found once. A sample of blood taken at first hyperthyroidism diagnosis preceded any ophthalmopathy symptoms. The TCR comes from a man younger than 45 with Graves' hyperthyroidism that later progressed to Graves' ophthalmopathy. Sequenced input: blood.

The CDR3 sequence is CASSPGQGGSNSPLHF. CDR3 sequence (DNA): TGTGCCAGCAGTCCGGGACAGGGAGGGAGTAATTCACCCCTCCACTTT. This chain uses TRBV2 with TRBJ1-6; TRBD1 aligns across 9 bases. Germline V gene sequence: CDR1 SNHLY, CDR2 FYNNEI. The trim removed 5 bases at V and 6 bases at J, leaving 8 bases unmatched. The CDR3 is made up of 16 amino acids.